This is a list of T cell receptor beta chains from one sample in a study of blood T cell repertoires in COVID-19. Generated by immunoSEQ multiplex PCR, the TCRdb table keeps only in-frame clones and is missing some. The sample lists more than 70,000 clones; around 86% were seen once. Material for sequencing was peripheral blood. These receptors came from a man aged 45-65 years with active or convalescent COVID-19. CDR3s leave out the opening cysteine and the closing phenylalanine or tryptophan. Fields, in order: clone size, J gene, V gene, D gene, CDR3 protein. A D gene is named only where the DNA matches it firmly. Where a row states a size, it is once, few, many or the class of an expanded clone; other rows omit it.

- | TRBJ2-5 | TRBV5-1 | TRBD1 | ASSSGTGFGTQY
- | TRBJ2-5 | TRBV7-9 | - | ASSLWPSKETQY
- | TRBJ1-2 | TRBV28 | TRBD1 | ASSLDRVAGYT
- | TRBJ2-3 | TRBV6-6 | TRBD2 | ASRGTSGHTDTQY
- | TRBJ2-3 | TRBV20-1 | - | RIQGKDTQY
- | TRBJ2-1 | TRBV5-1 | - | ASSLAGSYNEQF
- | TRBJ1-5 | TRBV5-6 | TRBD1 | ASSLGQGFYSNQPQH
- | TRBJ2-1 | TRBV18 | - | ASSTRQKSSYNEQF
few | TRBJ1-2 | TRBV5-6 | - | ASSTDSTLGHT
- | TRBJ2-1 | TRBV28 | - | ASSLTTGHNEQF
- | TRBJ1-2 | TRBV28 | TRBD1 | ASRSGGYGYT
- | TRBJ2-5 | TRBV11-2 | - | ASSLAPGAETQY
- | TRBJ1-1 | TRBV3-1/TRBV3-2 | - | ASSQDVRVGTEAF
- | TRBJ1-5 | TRBV27 | - | ASTPAAGGNQPQH
- | TRBJ1-6 | TRBV7-8 | - | ASSSQGSNSPLH
- | TRBJ2-7 | TRBV6-2/TRBV6-3 | - | ASSYGGPRFYEQY
- | TRBJ2-5 | TRBV5-1 | - | ASSLGQEGQGRGETQY
- | TRBJ1-1 | TRBV12-3/TRBV12-4 | TRBD1 | ASSPGGISEAF
- | TRBJ2-2 | TRBV12-2 | - | ASPSGGHGTGELF
- | TRBJ1-1 | TRBV28 | TRBD1 | ASNPPTGTGVNTEAF
- | TRBJ1-1 | TRBV23-1 | - | ASSQSWQGHEAF
- | TRBJ2-5 | TRBV11-2 | TRBD1 | ASSLTQDRGETQY
once | TRBJ1-5 | TRBV24-1 | TRBD1 | ATSEPTGSQPQH
- | TRBJ1-2 | TRBV5-4 | - | ASSPSGNYGYT
- | TRBJ1-5 | TRBV27 | TRBD1 | ASNPSGQYSNQPQH
few | TRBJ1-2 | TRBV6-2/TRBV6-3 | - | ASSYSQGSLNGYT
- | TRBJ2-1 | TRBV5-1 | TRBD2 | ASSRTSGVYNEQF
- | TRBJ1-1 | TRBV5-1 | - | ASSPVGGLNTEAF
- | TRBJ1-6 | TRBV27 | - | ASGGVGLSSPLH
once | TRBJ1-4 | TRBV30 | - | AWDRQNEKLF
few | TRBJ2-1 | TRBV7-2 | - | ASSLSGLNEQF
once | TRBJ2-5 | TRBV14 | TRBD1 | ASSRGTVQETQY
- | TRBJ1-3 | TRBV28 | TRBD1 | ASSPGQGASGNTIY
- | TRBJ1-1 | TRBV7-9 | TRBD1 | ASSRRGQGGTEAF
- | TRBJ2-7 | TRBV7-2 | TRBD1 | ASSEGTGGYEQY